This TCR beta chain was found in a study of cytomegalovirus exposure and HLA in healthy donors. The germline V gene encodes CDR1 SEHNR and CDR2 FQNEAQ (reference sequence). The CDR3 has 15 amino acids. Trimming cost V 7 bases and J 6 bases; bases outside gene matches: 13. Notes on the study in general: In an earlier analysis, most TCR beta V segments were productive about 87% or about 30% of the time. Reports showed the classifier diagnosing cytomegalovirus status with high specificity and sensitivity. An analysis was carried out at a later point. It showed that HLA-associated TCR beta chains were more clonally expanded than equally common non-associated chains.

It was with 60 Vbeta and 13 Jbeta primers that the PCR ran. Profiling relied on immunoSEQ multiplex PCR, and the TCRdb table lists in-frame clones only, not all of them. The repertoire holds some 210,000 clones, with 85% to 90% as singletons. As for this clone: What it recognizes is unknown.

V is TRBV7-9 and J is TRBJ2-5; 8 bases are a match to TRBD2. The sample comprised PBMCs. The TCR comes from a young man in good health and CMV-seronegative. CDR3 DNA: TGTGCCAGCACACCCGAGGGAGCGGGAGCTCAGACCCAGTACTTC. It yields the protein CASTPEGAGAQTQYF.